The present TCR beta chain was sequenced within a study of blood T cell repertoires in COVID-19. Study in general: Italy, Spain and the United States were the sources of the convalescent and acute COVID-19 samples.

This CDR3 comprises 15 residues. In germline, CDR1 is KGHDR, CDR2 SFDVKD. Trimming took 4 bases from V and 2 from J; bases not matched to a gene: 4. Sequencing was performed with immunoSEQ multiplex PCR; in TCRdb, only in-frame clones are kept and a portion is missing. The sample shows almost 350,000 clones, approximately 89% of them seen only once. Sample: peripheral blood. The V call is TRBV24-1, the J call TRBJ2-7; 10 bases are a match to TRBD1. This clonotype originated in a woman aged 60-75 years with COVID-19, enrolled during active disease. The CDR3 DNA reads as TGTGCCACCAGTGACCCCGGGACAGGGGCCTACGAGCAGTACTTC. Protein product: CATSDPGTGAYEQYF.